This passage covers 9 T cell receptor beta chains from one sample sequenced in a study of blood T cell repertoires in COVID-19. Profiling relied on immunoSEQ multiplex PCR, and the TCRdb table lists in-frame clones only, not all of them. The repertoire holds 130,000 or so clones, with approximately 88% as singletons. Sequencing was carried out using peripheral blood. Receptor source: a middle-aged man with acute or convalescent COVID-19.

The chain carries TRBV5-1 and TRBJ2-2, with D perhaps matching TRBD1 (6 bases). From germline, CDR1 is SGHRS and CDR2 YFSETQ. The V end lost 4 bases, the J end lost 7 bases, and 11 bases lay between the germline ends. The CDR3 loop spans 13 amino acids. CDR3 region: CASSLRTVGELFF. CDR3 coding DNA: TGCGCCAGCAGCCTCCGGACAGTCGGGGAGCTGTTTTTT.

V is TRBV12-3 or TRBV12-4 and J is TRBJ2-7; a weak D match, TRBD2 (5 bases). With 2 bases removed from V and 6 bases from J, the gap between germline ends came to 11 bases. This CDR3 contains 13 residues. CDR3 protein: CASSLTTAGEQYF. The DNA for the CDR3 is TGTGCCAGCAGTTTAACTACGGCGGGCGAGCAGTACTTC.

As DNA, the CDR3 is TGTGCCAGCAGCCTCCAGGGGAACACTGAAGCTTTCTTT. It specifies CASSLQGNTEAFF. This chain uses TRBV12-3 or TRBV12-4 with TRBJ1-1; a weak D match, TRBD1 (5 bases). V shed 6 bases and J shed 1 base, with 9 bases lying between them. CDR3 length equals 13 residues.

The chain carries TRBV5-1 and TRBJ1-1, with 9 positions matching TRBD1. CDR1 is SGHRS and CDR2 is YFSETQ in the germline V gene. After removal of 3 bases from V and 2 bases from J, the junction contained 5 bases not matched to a gene. CDR3 size: 15 residues. The CDR3 DNA sequence: TGCGCCAGCAGCTCGCTGACAGGGGGTAACACTGAAGCTTTCTTT. Protein sequence: CASSSLTGGNTEAFF.

The CDR3 sequence is CASRRTSSPPEETQYF. The CDR3, as DNA: TGTGCCAGCCGACGGACTAGCAGCCCGCCCGAGGAGACCCAGTACTTC. The chain joins TRBV2 to TRBJ2-5; 8 bases fit TRBD2. Germline CDR1 SNHLY, CDR2 FYNNEI. The length of the CDR3 is 16 residues. V was pared by 8 bases and J by 5 bases, with 16 bases of the junction left unmatched.

The rearrangement joins TRBV27 to TRBJ1-5, with a possible D match to TRBD1 (6 bases). V dropped 3 bases and J dropped 6 bases, with 18 bases sitting between them. There are 16 residues in the CDR3. CDR1 and CDR2 (germline): MNHEY, SMNVEV (reference sequence). The CDR3 DNA sequence: TGTGCCAGCAGTTTCAGGGGAGTTGGGTACGGTCAGCCCCAGCATTTT. It yields the protein CASSFRGVGYGQPQHF.

The V call is TRBV24-1, the J call TRBJ2-5; 8 bases map to TRBD1. Germline CDR1 and CDR2: KGHDR and SFDVKD. With 5 bases clipped from V and 5 bases from J, the junction kept 6 bases outside the gene matches. This CDR3 spans 14 amino acids. CDR3 loop: CATSVAGGTETQYF. The CDR3 region has the DNA TGTGCCACCAGTGTCGCAGGGGGCACTGAGACCCAGTACTTC.

The chain combines TRBV2 with TRBJ1-2, with TRBD1 as a possible D gene (6 bases). Germline CDR1 reads SNHLY; CDR2 reads FYNNEI. V lost 8 bases and J lost 4, with 14 bases in between. The CDR3 sequence is 13 residues long. This CDR3 is CASGIQGTYGYTF. CDR3 sequence (DNA): TGTGCCAGCGGAATCCAGGGGACCTATGGCTACACCTTC.

This CDR3 reads CASSSRQGAIGYTF. Written as DNA, the CDR3 is TGTGCCAGCAGCTCACGACAGGGGGCGATTGGCTACACCTTC. V gene TRBV7-9 combines with J gene TRBJ1-2; 10 nucleotides align to TRBD1. From germline, CDR1 is SEHNR and CDR2 FQNEAQ (reference sequence). This CDR3 is built from 14 residues. J was trimmed by 7 bases and V by 4 bases; bases with no gene match: 6. Variable domain in full (rest from reference TRBV7-9 and TRBJ1-2): DTGVSQNPRHKITKRGQNVTFRCDPISEHNRLYWYRQTLGQGPEFLTYFQNEAQLEKSRLLSDRFSAERPKGSFSTLEIQRTEQGDSAMYLCASSSRQGAIGYTFGSGTRLTVV.